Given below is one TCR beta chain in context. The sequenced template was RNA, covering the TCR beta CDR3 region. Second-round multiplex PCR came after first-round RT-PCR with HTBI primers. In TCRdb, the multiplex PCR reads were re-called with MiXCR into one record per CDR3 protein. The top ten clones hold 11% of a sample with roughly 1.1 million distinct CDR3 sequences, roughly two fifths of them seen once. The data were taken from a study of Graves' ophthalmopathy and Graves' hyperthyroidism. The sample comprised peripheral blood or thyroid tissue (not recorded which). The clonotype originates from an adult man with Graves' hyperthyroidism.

The CDR3 DNA follows: TGTGCCAGCAGCCTCAACAGGGCACAAGAGACCCAGTACTTC. As protein: CASSLNRAQETQYF. This chain joins TRBV7-3 and TRBJ2-5; tentative D call: TRBD1 (6 bases). Trimming stripped 5 bases from V and 2 bases from J, with 12 bases between. The CDR3 has 14 residues. Germline-derived CDR1 and CDR2 are SGHTA and FQGTGA.